These 9 T cell receptor beta chains were all obtained from the same sample, sequenced in a study of blood T cell repertoires in COVID-19. Some clones are missing from TCRdb's copy, which holds only in-frame ones; the method was immunoSEQ multiplex PCR. The sample contains 240,000 or so clones, about nine tenths of which appear only once. Specimen: PBMCs or T cells enriched from blood (not recorded which). These receptors were taken from a man aged 50 or older who had been exposed to COVID-19.

This chain uses TRBV15 with TRBJ1-1, with D uncertain. Per germline, CDR1 LNHNV and CDR2 YYDKDF (reference sequence). The CDR3 runs to 14 residues. V lost 0 bases, J lost 6 bases, and 11 bases lay in between. The CDR3, as DNA: TGTGCCACCAGCAGAGATTTAGAGGCGCCTGAAGCTTTCTTT. Its protein is CATSRDLEAPEAFF. Complete variable domain (other parts from reference TRBV15 and TRBJ1-1): DAMVIQNPRYQVTQFGKPVTLSCSQTLNHNVMYWYQQKSSQAPKLLFHYYDKDFNNEADTPDNFQSRRPNTSFCFLDIRSPGLGDTAMYLCATSRDLEAPEAFFGQGTRLTVV.

This clone was found a few times. The V call is TRBV5-1, the J call TRBJ2-3; D may be TRBD2 (6 bases). The V end lost 2 bases, the J end lost 0 bases, and 10 bases lay between the germline ends. Germline V gene lookup returns CDR1 SGHRS and CDR2 YFSETQ. CDR3 length: 15 residues. The DNA of the CDR3 is TGCGCCAGCAGCTTTATGCGGGGAAGCACAGATACGCAGTATTTT. Protein product: CASSFMRGSTDTQYF. The full variable domain, its missing parts supplied by reference TRBV5-1 and TRBJ2-3, is KAGVTQTPRYLIKTRGQQVTLSCSPISGHRSVSWYQQTPGQGLQFLFEYFSETQRNKGNFPGRFSGRQFSNSRSEMNVSTLELGDSALYLCASSFMRGSTDTQYFGPGTRLTVL.

The chain joins TRBV18 to TRBJ1-5, with 9 bases identical to TRBD1. The CDR3 is 18 residues long. Germline trimming cut 4 bases from V and 4 bases from J; bases unmatched to any gene: 14. The germline V gene has CDR1 KGHSH and CDR2 LQKENI. The DNA of the CDR3 is TGTGCCAGCTCACTTACTTCCGGGACAGGGATAACTAATCAGCCCCAGCATTTT. Translation gives CASSLTSGTGITNQPQHF.

The rearrangement links TRBV30 to TRBJ1-4; TRBD1 matches 8 bases. V dropped 2 bases and J dropped 4; count of bases not matched to a gene: 6. Germline assignment: CDR1 GTSNPN and CDR2 SVGIG (reference sequence). This CDR3 has 15 amino acids. CDR3 sequence: CAWSTRTGLNEKLFF. CDR3 nucleotide sequence: TGTGCCTGGAGTACGAGGACAGGGCTTAATGAAAAACTGTTTTTT.

The V call is TRBV27, the J call TRBJ2-5; 9 bases align to TRBD1. Germline V gives CDR1 MNHEY, CDR2 SMNVEV (reference sequence). The junction had 11 bases not matched to a gene; V was cut back by 6 bases and J by 3 bases. The length of the CDR3 is 16 residues. The CDR3 coding sequence is TGTGCCAGCAGACCCAGGACAGGGGCGTCGGAAGAGACCCAGTACTTC. Translating gives CASRPRTGASEETQYF.

This chain joins TRBV24-1 and TRBJ2-7; 12 positions agree with TRBD1. The V segment lost 5 bases and the J segment 7 bases; nucleotides outside the gene matches: 8. In germline, CDR1 is KGHDR, CDR2 SFDVKD. This CDR3 comprises 15 residues. In DNA, the CDR3 is TGTGCCACCAGTGCCCCGGGACAGGGGGCGGAAGAGCAGTACTTC. Translation: CATSAPGQGAEEQYF.

This chain uses TRBV28 with TRBJ1-1, with D unclear. Germline V gene lookup returns CDR1 MDHEN and CDR2 SYDVKM. The V and J ends lost 8 bases and 0 bases respectively, with 7 bases between them. This CDR3 spans 12 amino acids. CDR3 amino acids: CASLEMNTEAFF. CDR3 DNA sequence: TGTGCCAGCCTGGAGATGAACACTGAAGCTTTCTTT.

The chain employs TRBV27 and TRBJ2-1; perhaps TRBD2 as D (5 bases). This CDR3 is built from 18 residues. Germline CDR1 reads MNHEY; CDR2 reads SMNVEV (reference sequence). V was cut by 0 bases and J by 3 bases, with 18 bases left in between. The DNA of the CDR3 is TGTGCCAGCAGTTTATCGCCCACTACTAGTAAGGTCTACAATGAGCAGTTCTTC. Translated: CASSLSPTTSKVYNEQFF.

The chain uses TRBV18 and TRBJ1-4, with D maybe TRBD1 (6 bases). With 4 bases removed from V and 0 bases from J, the gap between germline ends came to 15 bases. Germline CDR1 and CDR2: KGHSH and LQKENI. This CDR3 contains 17 residues. The chain's CDR3 is CASSLYRVDATNEKLFF. The CDR3 coding sequence is TGTGCCAGCTCACTATACAGGGTGGACGCAACTAATGAAAAACTGTTTTTT.